This is a list of T cell receptor beta chains from one sample in a study of glioma-infiltrating T cells after dendritic cell vaccination. Profiled with immunoSEQ multiplex PCR; TCRdb holds only in-frame clones, not every one. In the table there are about 24,000 clones, about 90% of which are singletons. This sample comprised blood, obtained after dendritic cell vaccination. These receptors were obtained from a human donor with glioblastoma. CDR3s include the opening cysteine and the closing phenylalanine or tryptophan. A D gene is named only where the DNA matches it firmly. Rows give clone size only sometimes, using once, few, many, or a class for an expanded clone.

v_gene	d_gene	j_gene	abundance	CDR3nt	CDR3aa
TRBV29-1	NA	TRBJ2-1	NA	TGCAGCGTTGAAGCGTGGGGGGGCTCGGGCAATGAGCAGTTCTTC	CSVEAWGGSGNEQFF
TRBV5-6	TRBD2	TRBJ2-4	NA	TGTGCCAGCACCACCGGGACTACCCTAGCCAAAAACATTCAGTACTTC	CASTTGTTLAKNIQYF
TRBV18	NA	TRBJ2-1	NA	TGTGCCAGCTCTCGCTTAACCGGGATCTCCTACAATGAGCAGTTCTTC	CASSRLTGISYNEQFF
TRBV4-1	NA	TRBJ2-2	NA	TGCGCCAGCAGCCGCGACAGTGGGACCGGGGAGCTGTTTTTT	CASSRDSGTGELFF
TRBV28	NA	TRBJ1-1	NA	TGTGCCAGCAGTCCGCTTGGGGGCAACACTGAAGCTTTCTTT	CASSPLGGNTEAFF
TRBV27	TRBD2	TRBJ2-1	NA	TGTGCCAGCAGTTTAAGCGGGGGGGCCGGCGGTGAGCAGTTCTTC	CASSLSGGAGGEQFF
TRBV21-1	NA	TRBJ2-7	NA	TGTGCCAGCACCAGGCAGGGGGCGCACGAGCAGTACTTC	CASTRQGAHEQYF
TRBV14	TRBD2	TRBJ2-1	NA	TGTGCCAGCAGCCCGTTACTAGCGGGGGGAGGGAATGAGCAGTTCTTC	CASSPLLAGGGNEQFF
TRBV2	TRBD1	TRBJ2-7	NA	TGTGCCAGCAGTGAGGACAGGGGCTCCTACGAGCAGTACTTC	CASSEDRGSYEQYF
TRBV5-4	NA	TRBJ2-1	NA	TGTGCCAGCAGCTTGGGGGGGCCCTCCTACAATGAGCAGTTCTTC	CASSLGGPSYNEQFF
TRBV7-9	NA	TRBJ2-1	NA	TGTGCCAGCAGCTTAACGGGGGGCGGGTACAATGAGCAGTTCTTC	CASSLTGGGYNEQFF
TRBV5-1	NA	TRBJ2-6	NA	TGCGCCAGCAGCTACCGGACAGCTGGGGCCAACGTCCTGACTTTC	CASSYRTAGANVLTF
TRBV10-3	NA	TRBJ2-3	NA	TGTGCCATCCGTACACAGGCAGATACGCAGTATTTT	CAIRTQADTQYF
TRBV2	NA	TRBJ2-7	NA	TGTGCCAGCAGTGACCAGGGTGAATCCTACGAGCAGTACTTC	CASSDQGESYEQYF
TRBV10-2	TRBD2	TRBJ2-5	NA	TGCGCCAGCAGTGAGCTTCGGGGGGGCGGGGAGACCCAGTACTTC	CASSELRGGGETQYF
TRBV5-1	TRBD1	TRBJ1-4	NA	TGCGCCAGCAGCTTGGCCGAAGGGGACAGCTTTAATGAAAAACTGTTTTTT	CASSLAEGDSFNEKLFF
TRBV27	NA	TRBJ1-1	NA	TGTGCCAGCAGTCCACAGACGAACACTGAAGCTTTCTTT	CASSPQTNTEAFF
TRBV4-1	TRBD1	TRBJ1-2	NA	TGCGCCAGCAGCCCTGGAGCGGCCAGGGGGAAGAGAGGCTACACCTTC	CASSPGAARGKRGYTF
TRBV12-5	TRBD1	TRBJ2-5	NA	TGTGCTAGTGGAAGACAGGGGGGACCCCAAGAGACCCAGTACTTC	CASGRQGGPQETQYF
TRBV7-9	TRBD1	TRBJ1-5	NA	TGTGCCAGCAGCTTAGGGACAGGGAACAATCAGCCCCAGCATTTT	CASSLGTGNNQPQHF
TRBV5-8	TRBD2	TRBJ2-3	NA	TGTGCCAGCAGCTCCCGGACTAGCGGGGGGACAAATACGCAGTATTTT	CASSSRTSGGTNTQYF
TRBV18	NA	TRBJ1-6	NA	TGTGCCAGCTCACCGGCAGGGCGCGATTCCCCCCTCCACTTT	CASSPAGRDSPLHF
TRBV14	TRBD1	TRBJ2-3	NA	TGTGCCAGCAGCCAAGATTTGGGACAGACACAGTATTTT	CASSQDLGQTQYF
TRBV4-2	TRBD2	TRBJ2-7	once	TGTGCCAGCAGCCAGGCCGGGACTAGCTCCTACGAGCAGTACTTC	CASSQAGTSSYEQYF
TRBV7-2	TRBD2	TRBJ2-3	NA	TGTGCCAGCAGCTTGGGACTAGTGGAAGATACGCAGTATTTT	CASSLGLVEDTQYF
TRBV6-5	NA	TRBJ2-7	NA	TGTGCCAGCACCCGAGGGAATCCCTACGAGCAGTACTTC	CASTRGNPYEQYF
TRBV7-6	TRBD2	TRBJ2-3	NA	TGTGCCGTACTAGCGGGGAACACAGATACGCAGTATTTT	CAVLAGNTDTQYF
TRBV5-8	NA	TRBJ2-7	NA	TGTGCCAGCAGCCCTCGGAGGGGGGGACGGGAGCAGTACTTC	CASSPRRGGREQYF
TRBV19	TRBD1	TRBJ1-1	once	TGTGCCAGTAGTCAGGGGGCCTGGGACACTGAAGCTTTCTTT	CASSQGAWDTEAFF
TRBV2	NA	TRBJ2-5	NA	TGTGCCAGCACCGGGTGGGAGACCCAGTACTTC	CASTGWETQYF
TRBV19	TRBD1	TRBJ2-5	NA	TGTGCCAGTAGTATCGCACAGGGGAGGACCCAGTACTTC	CASSIAQGRTQYF
TRBV12-2	NA	TRBJ2-5	NA	TGTGCAAGTCGCCACCGGGACTCGAGTATACCGCAGCAAGAGACCCAGTACTTC	CASRHRDSSIPQQETQYF
TRBV30	NA	TRBJ1-5	NA	TGTGCCTGGAGACCCCATGTTACTCAGAGGGAGCCCCAGCATTTT	CAWRPHVTQREPQHF
TRBV6-5	TRBD1	TRBJ1-5	NA	TGTGCCAGCAGTCGAGACAGGGGGCTTAATCAGCCCCAGCATTTT	CASSRDRGLNQPQHF
TRBV12-1	NA	TRBJ2-2	NA	TGTGCCAGCTACCCCAAGAACCACCCACTCCAGGGGGCGATCCCCGGGGAGCTGTTTTTT	CASYPKNHPLQGAIPGELFF
TRBV5-6	TRBD1	TRBJ2-5	NA	TGTGCCAGCAGCTTTCAGGGGGTAGAAGAGACCCAGTACTTC	CASSFQGVEETQYF
TRBV5-1	NA	TRBJ2-7	NA	TGCGCCAGCAGTAGGCAGGTCAGCTCCTACGAGCAGTACTTC	CASSRQVSSYEQYF
TRBV5-1	TRBD1	TRBJ1-2	NA	TGCGCCAGCAGCCCGGACAGGGGCAATGGCTACACCTTC	CASSPDRGNGYTF
TRBV19	NA	TRBJ2-2	once	TGTGCCAGTAGTAGTCCCAGGTTCAGGAACACCGGGGAGCTGTTTTTT	CASSSPRFRNTGELFF
TRBV15	TRBD1	TRBJ1-2	NA	TGTGCCACCAGCAGACATCGGACAGGGGTTGAGGGGTATGGCTACACCTTC	CATSRHRTGVEGYGYTF
TRBV29-1	TRBD1	TRBJ1-3	NA	TGCAGCGTTGAAGATTTTAGGGGACAGGGCCTGTTCTCTGGAAACACCATATATTTT	CSVEDFRGQGLFSGNTIYF
TRBV28	NA	TRBJ1-1	NA	TGTGCCAGCAGTTTAGGAGCAAGGATGAACACTGAAGCTTTCTTT	CASSLGARMNTEAFF
TRBV7-2	TRBD1	TRBJ1-6	NA	TGTGCCAGCAGCTTAGGGGGGACAGCTTATTATTCACCCCTCCACTTT	CASSLGGTAYYSPLHF
TRBV5-1	TRBD2	TRBJ2-1	NA	TGCGCCAGCAGCTGGAGTGCGGGGGACTACAATGAGCAGTTCTTC	CASSWSAGDYNEQFF
TRBV2	NA	TRBJ2-4	NA	TGTGCCAGCAGTGCCCCGGGAAAAAACATTCAGTACTTC	CASSAPGKNIQYF